This T cell receptor (beta chain) was found in a study of identical twins. Germline CDR1 is LGHNA and CDR2 is YSLEER. The CDR3 spans 15 residues. The V end was cut by 5 bases, the J end by 5 bases, with 18 bases between. For this clonotype: Its specificity is unknown.

Healthy Caucasians supplied all donations. With template switching, a universal primer site was added, and the cDNA carried unique molecular identifiers. TCRdb independently ran MiXCR on the 5' RACE reads; one entry per CDR3 protein. In the table there are 460,000 or so distinct CDR3 sequences, 14% of which are singletons. Notes on the study in general: It was possible that invariant MAIT and iNKT cells partly confounded the zero-insertion analyses.

These data were likewise used in another study, on yellow fever vaccine responses in identical twins.

This receptor was obtained from a woman under 30 in good health. Source material: CD4+ T cells sorted from blood. The chain carries TRBV4-3 and TRBJ2-5, with a weak D call TRBD2 (5 bases). CDR3 coding DNA: TGCGCCAGCAGCTTGAGTTACGGGAAGGCTGAGACCCAGTACTTC. This sequence encodes CASSLSYGKAETQYF.